This entry lists 8 T cell receptor beta chains sequenced from one sample in a study of cytomegalovirus exposure and HLA in healthy donors. 60 Vbeta and 13 Jbeta primers were used in PCR. The protocol was immunoSEQ multiplex PCR, while the TCRdb copy is restricted to in-frame clones and leaves out a portion. The top ten clones hold about 4.5% of a sample with 68,000 or so clones, roughly 77% of them seen once. Sequenced input: PBMCs. These receptors originate from a woman in her thirties in good health and CMV-seronegative.

The chain has TRBV2 and TRBJ1-2; D is unresolved. Trimming cost V 5 bases and J 4 bases, with 8 bases left between them. The length of the CDR3 is 12 residues. CDR1 SNHLY and CDR2 FYNNEI come from the germline V gene. CDR3 bases: TGTGCCAGCAGTCAGGAGGCCTATGGCTACACCTTC. Residues: CASSQEAYGYTF. Filled out from reference TRBV2 and TRBJ1-2, the complete variable domain reads EPEVTQTPSHQVTQMGQEVILRCVPISNHLYFYWYRQILGQKVEFLVSFYNNEISEKSEIFDDQFSVERPDGSNFTLKIRSTKLEDSAMYFCASSQEAYGYTFGSGTRLTVV.

This chain joins TRBV19 and TRBJ1-5; 10 bases match TRBD1. The CDR3 contains 14 residues. V was clipped by 7 bases and J by 7 bases; unmatched bases: 7. Germline values: CDR1 LNHDA, CDR2 SQIVND (reference sequence). CDR3 protein: CASTSGQGHQPQHF. Here the CDR3 DNA reads TGTGCCAGTACCTCGGGACAGGGGCACCAGCCCCAGCATTTT.

Here the CDR3 reads CAWSPDRVFTEAFF. The CDR3 bases are TGTGCCTGGAGTCCGGACAGGGTATTCACTGAAGCTTTCTTT. The genes are TRBV30 and TRBJ1-1, with 8 bases matching TRBD1. CDR3 length: 14 amino acids. V trimming: 2 bases; J trimming: 4 bases; junction bases outside the gene matches: 6. Germline V gene lookup returns CDR1 GTSNPN and CDR2 SVGIG (reference sequence).

J is TRBJ2-1 and V is TRBV27, with 8 positions matching TRBD1. V lost 6 bases to trimming and J lost 9 bases; unmatched junction nucleotides: 4. This CDR3 is built from 12 residues. The germline CDR1 and CDR2 sequences are MNHEY and SMNVEV (reference sequence). CDR3 nucleotide sequence: TGTGCCAGCAGCCGGACAGGGACTGAGCAGTTCTTC. Its protein product is CASSRTGTEQFF.

This chain joins TRBV28 and TRBJ1-4, with TRBD1 as a possible D gene (6 bases). The V gene's germline CDR1 is MDHEN and CDR2 SYDVKM. Trimming removed 7 bases at V and 10 bases at J, with 19 bases between. The CDR3 has 14 amino acids. CDR3 sequence (DNA): TGTGCCAGCAACCCACAGGGCCTGCCTGTAAAACTGTTTTTT. Amino acid sequence: CASNPQGLPVKLFF.

The table lists this clone with a few counts. The rearrangement joins TRBV7-9 to TRBJ1-1, with a possible D match to TRBD1 (5 bases). CDR3 size: 16 residues. CDR1 and CDR2 (germline): SEHNR, FQNEAQ (reference sequence). With 7 bases removed from V and 1 base from J, the gap between germline ends came to 19 bases. The CDR3 loop is CASTLSGLGGNTEAFF. The CDR3, as DNA: TGTGCCAGCACTCTCAGCGGGCTTGGGGGGAACACTGAAGCTTTCTTT.

This chain connects TRBV6-5 to TRBJ2-1, with 7 bases matching TRBD2. The CDR3 consists of 16 residues. Germline CDR1 reads MNHEY; CDR2 reads SVGAGI. V was pared by 8 bases and J by 8 bases, with 18 bases of the junction left unmatched. CDR3 sequence (DNA): TGTGCCAGCCGTTCGCGAGTGGCGGGAGTGGATGATGAGCAGTTCTTC. Translation: CASRSRVAGVDDEQFF.

CDR3: CASSLDQANEQFF. The CDR3, as DNA: TGTGCCAGCAGTTTAGATCAGGCTAATGAGCAGTTCTTC. The chain has TRBV28 and TRBJ2-1; no clear D. Looked up from germline, CDR1 is MDHEN and CDR2 is SYDVKM. The CDR3 totals 13 residues. Trimming pared 2 bases from V and 7 bases from J, leaving 9 bases between.